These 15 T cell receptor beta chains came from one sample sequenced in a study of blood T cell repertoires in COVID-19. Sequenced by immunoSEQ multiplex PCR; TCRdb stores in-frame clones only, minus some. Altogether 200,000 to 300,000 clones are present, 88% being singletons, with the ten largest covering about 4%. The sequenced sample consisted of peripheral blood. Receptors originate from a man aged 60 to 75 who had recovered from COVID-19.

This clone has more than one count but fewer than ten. CDR3 in DNA: TGTGCCACCAGTGATACCCTAGCTCGGGGAACCGGGGAGCTGTTTTTT. Residues: CATSDTLARGTGELFF. This chain uses TRBV24-1 with TRBJ2-2; possibly TRBD2 for D (5 bases). This CDR3 has 16 residues. Germline CDR1 reads KGHDR; CDR2 reads SFDVKD. Trimming removed 3 bases from V and 5 bases from J, with 15 bases in between.

CDR3 in amino acids: CASSGGFNYGYTF. CDR3 DNA: TGTGCCAGCAGCGGGGGGTTTAACTATGGCTACACCTTC. The J gene is TRBJ1-2, the V gene TRBV5-6, with D maybe TRBD1 (5 bases). Deletions cut 4 bases from V and 1 base from J, with 8 bases between. Germline V gene lookup returns CDR1 SGHDT and CDR2 YYEEEE. The CDR3 runs 13 residues.

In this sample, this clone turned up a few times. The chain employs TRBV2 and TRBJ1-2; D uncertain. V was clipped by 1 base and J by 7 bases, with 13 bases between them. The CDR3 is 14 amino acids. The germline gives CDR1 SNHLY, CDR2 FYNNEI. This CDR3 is CASSEVNSPSGYTF. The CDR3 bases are TGTGCCAGCAGTGAAGTTAACAGCCCCTCTGGCTACACCTTC.

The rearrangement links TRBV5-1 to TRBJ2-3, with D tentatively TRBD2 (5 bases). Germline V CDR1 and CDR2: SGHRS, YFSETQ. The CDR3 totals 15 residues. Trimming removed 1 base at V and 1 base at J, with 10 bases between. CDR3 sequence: CASSLRGPGTDTQYF. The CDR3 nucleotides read TGCGCCAGCAGCTTGCGCGGGCCTGGCACAGATACGCAGTATTTT.

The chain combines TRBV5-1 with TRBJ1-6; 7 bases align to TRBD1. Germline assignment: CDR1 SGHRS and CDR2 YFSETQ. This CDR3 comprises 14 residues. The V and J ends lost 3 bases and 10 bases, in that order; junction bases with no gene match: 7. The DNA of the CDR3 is TGCGCCAGCAGCTCAAGGGACAGAAGGTCACCCCTCCACTTT. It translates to CASSSRDRRSPLHF.

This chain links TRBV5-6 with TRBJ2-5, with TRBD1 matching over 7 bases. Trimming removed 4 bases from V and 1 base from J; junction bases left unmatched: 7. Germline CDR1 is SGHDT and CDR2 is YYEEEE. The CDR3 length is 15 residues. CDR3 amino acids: CASSGYGQAQETQYF. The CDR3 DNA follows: TGTGCCAGCAGCGGATACGGACAGGCCCAAGAGACCCAGTACTTC. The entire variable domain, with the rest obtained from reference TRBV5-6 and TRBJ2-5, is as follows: DAGVTQSPTHLIKTRGQQVTLRCSPKSGHDTVSWYQQALGQGPQFIFQYYEEEERQRGNFPDRFSGHQFPNYSSELNVNALLLGDSALYLCASSGYGQAQETQYFGPGTRLLVL.

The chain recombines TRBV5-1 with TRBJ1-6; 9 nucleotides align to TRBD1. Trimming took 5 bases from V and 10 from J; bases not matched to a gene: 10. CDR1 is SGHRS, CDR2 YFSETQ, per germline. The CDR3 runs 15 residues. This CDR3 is CASSSDRTGDSPLHF. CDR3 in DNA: TGCGCCAGCAGTTCCGACCGGACAGGGGACTCACCCCTCCACTTT. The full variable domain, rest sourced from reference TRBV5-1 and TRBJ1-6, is KAGVTQTPRYLIKTRGQQVTLSCSPISGHRSVSWYQQTPGQGLQFLFEYFSETQRNKGNFPGRFSGRQFSNSRSEMNVSTLELGDSALYLCASSSDRTGDSPLHFGNGTRLTVT.

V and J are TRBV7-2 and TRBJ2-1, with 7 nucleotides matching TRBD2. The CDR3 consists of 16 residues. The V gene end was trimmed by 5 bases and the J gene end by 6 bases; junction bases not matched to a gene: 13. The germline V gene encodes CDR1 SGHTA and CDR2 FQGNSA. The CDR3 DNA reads TGTGCCAGCAGCCCCAGAGCAGCGGGGTTTCCCAATGAGCAGTTCTTC. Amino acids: CASSPRAAGFPNEQFF.

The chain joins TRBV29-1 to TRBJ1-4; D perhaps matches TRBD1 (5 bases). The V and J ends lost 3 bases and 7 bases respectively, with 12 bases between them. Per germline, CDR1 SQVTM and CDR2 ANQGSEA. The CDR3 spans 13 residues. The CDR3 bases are TGCAGCGTTGAGGGGACTACCAGTGAAAAACTGTTTTTT. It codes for CSVEGTTSEKLFF.

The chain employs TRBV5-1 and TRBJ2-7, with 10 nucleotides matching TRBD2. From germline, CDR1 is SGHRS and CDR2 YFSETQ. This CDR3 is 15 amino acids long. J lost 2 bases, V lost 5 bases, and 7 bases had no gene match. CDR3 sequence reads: CASSLGTSATYEQYF. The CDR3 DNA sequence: TGCGCCAGCAGTCTGGGGACTAGCGCCACCTACGAGCAGTACTTC.

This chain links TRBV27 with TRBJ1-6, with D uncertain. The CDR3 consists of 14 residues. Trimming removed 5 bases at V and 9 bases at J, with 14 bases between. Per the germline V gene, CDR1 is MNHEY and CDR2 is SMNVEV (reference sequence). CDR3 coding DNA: TGTGCCAGCAGTACAGACACCGGTGGTTCACCCCTCCACTTT. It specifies CASSTDTGGSPLHF.

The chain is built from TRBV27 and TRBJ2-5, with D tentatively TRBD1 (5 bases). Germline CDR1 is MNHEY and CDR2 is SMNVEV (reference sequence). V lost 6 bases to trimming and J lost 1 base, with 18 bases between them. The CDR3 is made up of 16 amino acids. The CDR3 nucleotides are TGTGCCAGCAGCCCTTACCGGGCAGGGCCCCAAGAGACCCAGTACTTC. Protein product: CASSPYRAGPQETQYF.

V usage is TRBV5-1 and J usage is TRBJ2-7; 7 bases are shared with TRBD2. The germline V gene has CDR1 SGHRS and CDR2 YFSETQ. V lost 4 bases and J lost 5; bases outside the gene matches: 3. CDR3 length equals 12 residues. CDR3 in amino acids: CASSGLVNEQYF. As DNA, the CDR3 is TGCGCCAGCAGCGGACTAGTCAACGAGCAGTACTTC.

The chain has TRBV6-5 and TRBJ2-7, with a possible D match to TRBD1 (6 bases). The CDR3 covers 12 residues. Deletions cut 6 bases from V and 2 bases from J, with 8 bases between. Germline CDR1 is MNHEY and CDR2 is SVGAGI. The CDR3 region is CASSRTAYEQYF. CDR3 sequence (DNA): TGTGCCAGCAGCAGGACAGCCTACGAGCAGTACTTC.

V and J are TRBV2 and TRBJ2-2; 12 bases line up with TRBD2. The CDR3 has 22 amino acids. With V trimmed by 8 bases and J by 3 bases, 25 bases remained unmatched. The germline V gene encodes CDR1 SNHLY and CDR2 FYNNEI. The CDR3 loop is CASRLRSGHSALAGGDTGELFF. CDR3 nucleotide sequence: TGTGCCAGCCGGCTACGCTCAGGCCACAGCGCGCTAGCGGGGGGGGACACCGGGGAGCTGTTTTTT.